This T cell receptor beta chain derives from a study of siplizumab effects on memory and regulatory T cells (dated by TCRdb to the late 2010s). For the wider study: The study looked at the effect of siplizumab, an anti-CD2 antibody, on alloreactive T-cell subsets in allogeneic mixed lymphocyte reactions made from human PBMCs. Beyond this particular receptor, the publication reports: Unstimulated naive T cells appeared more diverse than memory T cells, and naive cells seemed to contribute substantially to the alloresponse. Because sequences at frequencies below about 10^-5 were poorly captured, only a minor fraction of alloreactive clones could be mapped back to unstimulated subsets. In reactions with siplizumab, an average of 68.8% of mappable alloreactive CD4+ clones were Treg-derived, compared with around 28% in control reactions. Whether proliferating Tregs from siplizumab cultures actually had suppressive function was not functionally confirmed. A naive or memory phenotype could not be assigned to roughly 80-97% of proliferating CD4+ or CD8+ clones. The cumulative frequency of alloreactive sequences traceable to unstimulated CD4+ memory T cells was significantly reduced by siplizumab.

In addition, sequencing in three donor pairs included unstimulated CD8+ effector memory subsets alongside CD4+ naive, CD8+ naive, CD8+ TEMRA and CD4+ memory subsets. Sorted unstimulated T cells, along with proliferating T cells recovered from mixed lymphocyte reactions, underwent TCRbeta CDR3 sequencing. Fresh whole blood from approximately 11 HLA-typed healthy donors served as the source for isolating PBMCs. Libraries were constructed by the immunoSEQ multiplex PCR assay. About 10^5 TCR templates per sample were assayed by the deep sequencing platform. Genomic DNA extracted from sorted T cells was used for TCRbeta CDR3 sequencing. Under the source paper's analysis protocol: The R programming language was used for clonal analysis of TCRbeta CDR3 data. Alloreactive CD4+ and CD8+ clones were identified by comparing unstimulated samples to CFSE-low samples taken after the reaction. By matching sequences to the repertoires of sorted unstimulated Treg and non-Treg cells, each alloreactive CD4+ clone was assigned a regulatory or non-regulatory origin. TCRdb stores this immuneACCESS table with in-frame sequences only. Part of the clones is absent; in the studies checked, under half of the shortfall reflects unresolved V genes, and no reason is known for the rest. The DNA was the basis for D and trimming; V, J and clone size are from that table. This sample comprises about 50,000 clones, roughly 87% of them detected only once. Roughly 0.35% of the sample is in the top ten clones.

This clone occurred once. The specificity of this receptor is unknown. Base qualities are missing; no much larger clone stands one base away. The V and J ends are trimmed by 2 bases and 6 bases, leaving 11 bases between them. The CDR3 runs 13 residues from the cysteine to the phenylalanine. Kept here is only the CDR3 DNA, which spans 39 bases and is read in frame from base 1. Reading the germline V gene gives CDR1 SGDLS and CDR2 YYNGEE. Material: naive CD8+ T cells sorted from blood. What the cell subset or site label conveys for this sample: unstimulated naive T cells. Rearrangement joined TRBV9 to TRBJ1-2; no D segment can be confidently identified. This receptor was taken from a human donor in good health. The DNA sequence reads TGTGCCAGCAGCGTTGGGGTAAGGAATGGCTACACCTTC. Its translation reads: CASSVGVRNGYTF. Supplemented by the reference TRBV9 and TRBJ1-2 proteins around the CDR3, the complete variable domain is DSGVTQTPKHLITATGQRVTLRCSPRSGDLSVYWYQQSLDQGLQFLIQYYNGEERAKGNILERFSAQQFPDLHSELNLSSLELGDSALYFCASSVGVRNGYTFGSGTRLTVV.